The rows below give T cell receptor beta chains drawn from one sample of a study of regulatory T cells in long-lasting Graves disease. TCRdb re-called the multiplex PCR reads through MiXCR, storing one row per CDR3 protein. The sample contains approximately 360,000 distinct CDR3 sequences, roughly 25% of which appear only once. The specimen was peripheral blood mononuclear cells (PBMCs), collected when the disease was refractory, from a patient treated with antithyroid drugs. The receptors shown here come from a middle-aged woman with Graves disease. Both conserved end residues are part of each CDR3. The D gene is left open where the match is weak. Size values are once, few and many counts, or a class for expanded clones, and some rows have none.

clone_size j_call v_call d_call cdr3_nt cdr3_aa
few TRBJ2-1 TRBV27 . TGTGCCAGCAGTTTAGGGGGGAACACCTACAATGAGCAGTTCTTC CASSLGGNTYNEQFF
many TRBJ1-5 TRBV6-1 . TGTGCCAGCAGGGGACGGGGTGGCAATCAGCCCCAGCATTTT CASRGRGGNQPQHF
few TRBJ2-1 TRBV20-1 . TGCAGTGCTACCACTTTTCTGGGTCTAAGCTCCTACAATGAGCAGTTCTTC CSATTFLGLSSYNEQFF
many TRBJ1-5 TRBV7-9 TRBD1 TGTGCCAGCAGCTTGGGGACAGTCAATCAGCCCCAGCATTTT CASSLGTVNQPQHF
once TRBJ2-3 TRBV20-1 . TGCAGTGCTAGGGTGAAGCAAACAGATACGCAGTATTTT CSARVKQTDTQYF
few TRBJ2-7 TRBV15 TRBD1 TGTGCCACCAGCAGTTGGACAGGACTCACCTACGAGCAGTACTTC CATSSWTGLTYEQYF
. TRBJ2-2 TRBV7-2 TRBD2 TGTGCCAGCAGCGCACCCCCCGGGAGGGTTTCTACCGGGGAGCTGTTTTTT CASSAPPGRVSTGELFF
. TRBJ2-7 TRBV6-9 . TGTGCCAGCAGTTACCTCCGGGCCCAGGGATCCTACGAGCAGTACTTC CASSYLRAQGSYEQYF
. TRBJ2-3 TRBV5-6 TRBD2 TGTGCCAGCAGCCCCTACCCTAGCGGGAGCACAGATACGCAGTATTTT CASSPYPSGSTDTQYF
few TRBJ1-1 TRBV6-4 . TGTGCCAGCAGCGCAATGATGAACACTGAAGCTTTCTTT CASSAMMNTEAFF
few TRBJ2-2 TRBV10-3 . TGTGCCATCAGCCAATCCGGCGGGGATGGTACCGGGGAGCTGTTTTTT CAISQSGGDGTGELFF
many TRBJ2-4 TRBV11-2 . TGTGCCAGCAGCACTATGAACGGGGACATTCAGTACTTC CASSTMNGDIQYF
. TRBJ1-1 TRBV30 TRBD1 TGTGCCTGGAGTAACGGACAGGGGGAGACTGAAGCTTTCTTT CAWSNGQGETEAFF
many TRBJ1-6 TRBV27 TRBD1 TGTGCCAGCAGTTTTGGGCAGGGGGGAGCTTCACCCCTCCACTTT CASSFGQGGASPLHF
once TRBJ1-1 TRBV25-1 . TGTGCCAGCAGTGCTCTCGGGGACACTGAAGCTTTCTTT CASSALGDTEAFF
. TRBJ2-2 TRBV6-1 . TGTGCCAGCCTCCCCAGGACCGGAGCGACCGGGGAGCTGTTTTTT CASLPRTGATGELFF
many TRBJ2-5 TRBV27 . TGTGCCAGCAGTAAGGATGGGGTGGCGATTCAAGAGACCCAGTACTTC CASSKDGVAIQETQYF
many TRBJ2-7 TRBV11-2 . TGTGCCAGCAGATCGCTGAGAGGCTCCTACGAGCAGTACTTC CASRSLRGSYEQYF
. TRBJ1-1 TRBV20-1 . TGCAGTGCTAAACCCCGATTGAACACTGAAGCTTTCTTT CSAKPRLNTEAFF
many TRBJ2-2 TRBV2 . TGTGCCAGCACGGGACAGAACACCGGGGAGCTGTTTTTT CASTGQNTGELFF
. TRBJ1-2 TRBV7-2 . TGTGCCAGCAGCTTAGCGCAGGGACACGGGGCCTATGGCTACACCTTC CASSLAQGHGAYGYTF
many TRBJ1-1 TRBV28 . TGTGCCAGCAGTTTACCGGAGCAGGACACTGAAGCTTTCTTT CASSLPEQDTEAFF
few TRBJ2-3 TRBV28 TRBD2 TGTGCCAGCAGTTTAGGTGCGGGGGTTGTCACAGATACGCAGTATTTT CASSLGAGVVTDTQYF
many TRBJ2-7 TRBV28 . TGTGCCAGCAGTTCTCCACCGCGCGCCTCCTACGAGCAGTACTTC CASSSPPRASYEQYF
few TRBJ2-2 TRBV14 . TGTGCCAGCAGCCAAGTCCCGGGGTACGGGGAGCTGTTTTTT CASSQVPGYGELFF
few TRBJ2-7 TRBV4-1 . TGCGCCAGCAGCCAAGATTTCGTGGCTTCCTACGAGCAGTACTTC CASSQDFVASYEQYF
few TRBJ2-1 TRBV28 TRBD2 TGTGCCAGCAGTTTTGAAGCGGGAGGGCCCGCCTACAATGAGCAGTTCTTC CASSFEAGGPAYNEQFF
many TRBJ1-1 TRBV6-1 . TGTGCCAGCAAGCGGATCCCCAGGCAGATGAACACTGAAGCTTTCTTT CASKRIPRQMNTEAFF
many TRBJ2-5 TRBV28 TRBD1 TGTGCCAGCAGGATACAGGGGCAAGAGACCCAGTACTTC CASRIQGQETQYF
many TRBJ1-2 TRBV6-1 . TGTGCCAGCTCATCGACCGTCCGGGGAGGCTACACCTTC CASSSTVRGGYTF
once TRBJ1-3 TRBV28 . TGTGCCAGCAGTTTATGGTCAGGGTCTGGAAACACCATATATTTT CASSLWSGSGNTIYF
. TRBJ2-1 TRBV2 . TGTGCCAGCATGGGGGAGGTTCGCAATGAGCAGTTCTTC CASMGEVRNEQFF
few TRBJ2-7 TRBV11-2 . TGTACCAGCAGCTGGTCCTTCGGGTCCGAGCAGTACTTC CTSSWSFGSEQYF
. TRBJ1-1 TRBV20-1 . TGCAGTGCTTCTCGGGGGAACACTGAAGCTTTCTTT CSASRGNTEAFF
many TRBJ2-3 TRBV27 . TGTGCCAGCAGGGCTTACACAGATACGCAGTATTTT CASRAYTDTQYF
. TRBJ2-7 TRBV3-1 . TGTGCCAGCAGCCAAGATCGGAGGCGGACGAGAGAGCAGTACTTC CASSQDRRRTREQYF
. TRBJ2-2 TRBV7-3 . TGTGCCAGCAGCTTAACAGGGGGGCAGAACACCGGGGAGCTGTTTTTT CASSLTGGQNTGELFF
many TRBJ1-1 TRBV7-9 . TGTGCCAGCAGCTCGAGACGGGGGCCCTACGCTTTCTTT CASSSRRGPYAFF
many TRBJ1-1 TRBV28 TRBD1 TGTGCCAGCAGTTCCCTTGACAGGGTGAACACTGAAGCTTTCTTT CASSSLDRVNTEAFF
. TRBJ2-7 TRBV28 TRBD1 TGTGCCAGCAGTTCGGGGGGGACAGGGGACTACTACGAGCAGTGCTTC CASSSGGTGDYYEQCF
few TRBJ2-7 TRBV19 . TGTGCCAGTAGTCCATCTGGTTACCTAGCCTACGAGCAGTACTTC CASSPSGYLAYEQYF
many TRBJ2-5 TRBV20-1 . TGCAGTGCTAGACCGAACACGGAGACCCAGTACTTC CSARPNTETQYF
. TRBJ2-7 TRBV11-2 . TGTGCCAGCAGCTTCCAGGGTGGGGAGAGGGAGCAGTACTTC CASSFQGGEREQYF
few TRBJ2-7 TRBV5-5 . TGTGCCAGCAGCTTGGCCTCTGGCACCGGCGAGCAGTACTTC CASSLASGTGEQYF
. TRBJ2-2 TRBV13 TRBD2 TGTGCCAGCAGCCCCCGGGGGGGGGAGAACACCGGGGAGCTGTTTTTT CASSPRGGENTGELFF
many TRBJ1-1 TRBV10-1 . TGCGCCAGCCGATGGACAGAATTGAACACTGAAGCTTTCTTT CASRWTELNTEAFF
. TRBJ2-5 TRBV6-2/TRBV6-3 . TGTGCCAGCAGTGAACCTCTTAGGGGTGCTCAAGAGACCCAGTACTTC CASSEPLRGAQETQYF
many TRBJ2-5 TRBV11-2 . TGTGCCAGCAGCCCTTCAGCATCTGGGGAGACCCAGTACTTC CASSPSASGETQYF
many TRBJ1-2 TRBV11-2 . TGTGCCAGCAGCTTAGGCCGGACGGCGCACTATGGCTACACCTTC CASSLGRTAHYGYTF
. TRBJ2-3 TRBV7-8 . TGTGCCAGCAGCTCCCCTCGCGGGATTCCAGATACGCAGTATTTT CASSSPRGIPDTQYF
. TRBJ1-3 TRBV19 TRBD1 TGTGCCAGTAGTCAACAGGGGGGACTCTCTGGAAACACCATATATTTT CASSQQGGLSGNTIYF
. TRBJ1-3 TRBV28 TRBD1 TGTGCCAGCAAATCTAGACCCGGGACAGGGGCAAACACCATATATTTT CASKSRPGTGANTIYF
many TRBJ2-7 TRBV28 TRBD2 TGTGCCAGCAGTTTTTACGGGGGGGGGTCCTACGAGCAGTACTTC CASSFYGGGSYEQYF
. TRBJ1-4 TRBV19 . TGTGCCAGTAGTACGTTTGCGGAAAAACTGTTTTTT CASSTFAEKLFF
few TRBJ2-1 TRBV7-9 TRBD2 TGTGCCAGCAGCCAAACTAGCGGACTGATGAATGAGCAGTTCTTC CASSQTSGLMNEQFF